This T cell receptor (beta chain) was profiled in a study of identical twins. Germline V gene sequence: CDR1 MDHEN, CDR2 SYDVKM. Trimming cost V 4 bases and J 9 bases; bases outside gene matches: 13. CDR3 length: 16 residues. TCRdb itself ran the 5' RACE reads through MiXCR, one entry per CDR3 protein. The profile covers approximately 620,000 distinct CDR3 sequences, with about 9.4% appearing a single time and approximately 0.94% taken by the ten largest. This sample also appeared in a second study, on yellow fever vaccine responses in identical twins.

The chain has TRBV28 and TRBJ2-7, with 12 positions matching TRBD2. Sequenced: PBMCs. This TCR was sampled from a young woman in good health. CDR3 sequence (DNA): TGTGCCAGCAGTTGGGGGCCTAGCGGGAGGGCCGGAGGGCAGTACTTC. Translated: CASSWGPSGRAGGQYF.